The next 8 T cell receptor beta chains were all read from a single sample in a study of cytomegalovirus exposure and HLA in healthy donors. PCR was performed using 60 Vbeta and 13 Jbeta primers. This table comes from immunoSEQ multiplex PCR, and its TCRdb copy is limited to in-frame clones, with some not included. The data show about 150,000 clones, 72% seen once. The sample comprised PBMCs. The receptors derive from a man aged 45-65 years in good health and CMV-seropositive.

V is TRBV5-1 and J is TRBJ1-4, with D tentatively TRBD1 (5 bases). This CDR3 has 16 residues. Trimming stripped 1 base from V and 8 bases from J, with 18 bases between. Germline values: CDR1 SGHRS, CDR2 YFSETQ. CDR3 in amino acids: CASSLLAGGGDEKLFF. The CDR3 DNA follows: TGCGCCAGCAGCTTGTTGGCCGGGGGTGGAGACGAAAAACTGTTTTTT.

The V gene is TRBV6-1, the J gene TRBJ2-1, with 7 bases fitting TRBD2. Trimming at V came to 1 base and at J to 9 bases, leaving 12 bases not matched to a gene. CDR1 and CDR2 from the germline V gene are MNHNS and SASEGT. The CDR3 is 16 residues long. Here the CDR3 reads CASSEVGGFRVTEQFF. Written as DNA, the CDR3 is TGTGCCAGCAGTGAAGTGGGGGGGTTTCGGGTTACTGAGCAGTTCTTC.

For this clone: Other DNA sequences from this sample encode an identical CDR3 as well. The chain joins TRBV27 to TRBJ1-5; D might be TRBD1 (5 bases). The CDR3 length is 13 residues. Trimming left V 2 bases short and J 4 bases short, with 6 bases between. The germline CDR1 and CDR2 sequences are MNHEY and SMNVEV (reference sequence). The CDR3: CASSLRGNQPQHF. CDR3 DNA: TGTGCCAGCAGTTTAAGGGGTAATCAGCCCCAGCATTTT.

The chain carries TRBV10-1 and TRBJ2-7, with D unclear. Germline CDR1 reads WNHNN; CDR2 reads SYGVQD (reference sequence). The CDR3 consists of 13 residues. V was clipped by 2 bases and J by 0 bases, with 5 bases between them. The CDR3 spells CASSETASYEQYF. CDR3 nucleotide sequence: TGCGCCAGCAGTGAGACAGCCTCCTACGAGCAGTACTTC.

V is TRBV6-5 and J is TRBJ1-5, with D maybe TRBD1 (6 bases). Per germline, CDR1 MNHEY and CDR2 SVGAGI. The CDR3 consists of 14 residues. Trimming removed 5 bases at V and 2 bases at J, with 10 bases between. CDR3 bases: TGTGCCAGCAGTAGGGGGGGTGGCAATCAGCCCCAGCATTTT. Amino acid sequence: CASSRGGGNQPQHF.

Only a few counts were recorded for this clone. The J gene is TRBJ2-1, the V gene TRBV11-1; 7 nucleotides align to TRBD1. The V segment lost 5 bases and the J segment 6 bases; nucleotides outside the gene matches: 10. Germline CDR1 is SGHAT and CDR2 is FQDESV (reference sequence). This CDR3 region has 15 residues. The CDR3 nucleotides are TGTGCCAGCAGCGCGCAGGGGGATGGGGGCAATGAGCAGTTCTTC. Protein: CASSAQGDGGNEQFF. The whole variable domain, filled in from reference TRBV11-1 and TRBJ2-1, reads EAEVAQSPRYKITEKSQAVAFWCDPISGHATLYWYRQILGQGPELLVQFQDESVVDDSQLPKDRFSAERLKGVDSTLKIQPAELGDSAMYLCASSAQGDGGNEQFFGPGTRLTVL.

The V and J genes are TRBV5-4 and TRBJ2-7; D is unclear. V was cut by 1 base and J by 2 bases, with 10 bases left in between. The CDR3 is made up of 14 amino acids. In germline, CDR1 is SGHNT, CDR2 YYREEE (reference sequence). The CDR3 reads CASSLNARTYEQYF. The CDR3 nucleotides are TGTGCCAGCAGCTTGAACGCCAGGACCTACGAGCAGTACTTC.

Note on this clone: The same CDR3 arises from other DNA sequences in this sample as well. The chain employs TRBV15 and TRBJ1-5; TRBD1 might be the D (5 bases). The CDR3 loop spans 15 amino acids. The V gene lost 1 base and the J gene lost 1 base, with 8 bases spanning the gap. Germline CDR1 is LNHNV and CDR2 is YYDKDF (reference sequence). This CDR3 is CATSRGGGSNQPQHF. The CDR3 DNA reads TGTGCCACCAGCAGAGGGGGGGGGAGCAATCAGCCCCAGCATTTT.